This paragraph reports one T cell receptor (beta chain). With 1 base clipped from V and 7 bases from J, the junction kept 8 bases outside the gene matches. Germline CDR1 SNHLY, CDR2 FYNNEI. CDR3 length equals 16 residues. This entry comes from a study of somatic mutations in cytotoxic T cells in rheumatoid arthritis. Sequencing was performed with immunoSEQ multiplex PCR; in TCRdb, only in-frame clones are kept and a portion is missing. The repertoire includes about 4,700 clones, around 78% of them detected once, and around two fifths sits in the top ten. The sequence was collected from a man in his sixties or seventies with rheumatoid arthritis. The J gene is TRBJ2-1, the V gene TRBV2; the match to TRBD2 covers 9 bases. The specimen was CD8+ T cells sorted from blood. The CDR3 spells CASSEEVAGVYNEQFF. CDR3 in DNA: TGTGCCAGCAGTGAAGAAGTAGCGGGAGTCTATAATGAGCAGTTCTTC. Using reference TRBV2 and TRBJ2-1 for the parts outside the CDR3, the full variable domain is EPEVTQTPSHQVTQMGQEVILRCVPISNHLYFYWYRQILGQKVEFLVSFYNNEISEKSEIFDDQFSVERPDGSNFTLKIRSTKLEDSAMYFCASSEEVAGVYNEQFFGPGTRLTVL.